This T cell receptor beta chain was obtained from a study of blood T cells in healthy people across ages. The second PCR ran about 6 to 11 cycles with a sample-barcoded 5' primer and J-beta primers. TCRdb called the 5' RACE reads again in MiXCR, with one record for every CDR3 protein. The data contain some 1 million distinct CDR3 sequences, 35% to 55% of them seen just once; the ten biggest clones take up approximately 17%. Findings and caveats of the study: Possibly confounding the expanded clonotype changes was the fact that donor CMV status was unknown.

To note about this clonotype: Its matching antigen is unknown.

The CDR3 runs to 17 residues. CDR1 and CDR2 from the germline V gene are DFQATT and SNEGSKA (reference sequence). J gave up 0 bases and V 4 bases, and 7 bases lay outside the gene matches. The sample was blood. The V call is TRBV20-1, the J call TRBJ2-1, with 12 bases identical to TRBD2. The receptor's source is an older woman in good health. CDR3 residues: CSATGTSGSSSYNEQFF. The CDR3, as DNA: TGCAGTGCTACCGGGACTAGCGGGTCGAGCTCCTACAATGAGCAGTTCTTC.